The clone carrying this T cell receptor (beta chain) has more than one count but fewer than ten. What it recognizes is unknown. This specimen belongs to a study of shared clonotypes between healthy human individuals. Whole-study findings and limits: Generally, estimated richness proved larger in naive subsets than it did in memory subsets. Rarefaction showed that sequencing of sorted subsets was incomplete (despite large depth).

This table comes from immunoSEQ multiplex PCR, and its TCRdb copy is limited to in-frame clones, with some not included. The sample has hundreds of thousands of clones; 95% to 97% are singletons. Germline assignment: CDR1 MNHEY and CDR2 SVGAGI. The V and J ends lost 8 bases and 6 bases respectively, with 11 bases between them. CDR3 length: 11 amino acids. The sequence was obtained from a woman in her 30s in good health. The genes are TRBV6-5 and TRBJ2-7; D unclear. Sequenced material: naive CD4+ T cells sorted from blood. Subset meaning: CD45RA+ positively selected. CDR3 protein: CASHQFPEQYF. CDR3 sequence (DNA): TGTGCCAGCCATCAGTTCCCCGAGCAGTACTTC.